A selection of T cell receptor beta chains follows, all from one sample in a study of metastatic and nonmetastatic thyroid tumors. With MiXCR, TCRdb called clones anew from the PCR reads. The repertoire has 50,000 to 60,000 clones, more than 15% of them found once; the top ten carry roughly 3%. The sample comprised blood. Receptor source: a female donor with papillary thyroid cancer or a benign thyroid nodule (not recorded which). Some clones in this sample may be carry-over from other donors' samples. Each CDR3 is given with its conserved first and last residue. The D gene is left open where the match is weak. A row's size may be missing; if present it is once, few, many or a size class.

>TRBV7-9|many|TRBJ2-1|NA
CASSSSDPFLDEQFF
TGTGCCAGCAGCTCATCAGACCCCTTTTTGGATGAGCAGTTCTTC
>TRBV2|many|TRBJ2-3|NA
CASTLATDTQYF
TGTGCCAGCACTCTCGCCACAGATACGCAGTATTTT
>TRBV6-4|many|TRBJ2-1|TRBD2
CASSEGLAGNEQFF
TGTGCCAGCAGTGAGGGGCTAGCGGGAAATGAGCAGTTCTTC
>TRBV12-3/TRBV12-4|NA|TRBJ2-3|NA
CASSFFWHLRLSTDTQYF
TGTGCCAGCAGTTTTTTCTGGCACTTGAGGCTGAGCACAGATACGCAGTATTTT
>TRBV29-1|many|TRBJ2-1|NA
CSGAERAEQFF
TGCAGCGGTGCTGAGCGAGCTGAGCAGTTCTTC
>TRBV7-9|many|TRBJ1-1|TRBD1
CASSKQGANTEAFF
TGTGCCAGCAGCAAACAGGGGGCGAACACTGAAGCTTTCTTT
>TRBV7-8|many|TRBJ1-1|NA
CASSSTPRPGNTEAFF
TGTGCCAGCAGCTCAACACCGAGGCCGGGTAACACTGAAGCTTTCTTT
>TRBV12-3/TRBV12-4|many|TRBJ1-1|TRBD1
CASSHTGAGQAFF
TGTGCCAGCAGTCACACAGGGGCTGGGCAAGCTTTCTTT
>TRBV20-1|many|TRBJ2-1|NA
CSADPYNEQFF
TGCAGTGCCGACCCTTACAATGAGCAGTTCTTC
>TRBV29-1|NA|TRBJ2-2|NA
CSVEGPNGELFF
TGCAGCGTTGAGGGGCCGAACGGGGAGCTGTTTTTT
>TRBV19|many|TRBJ2-1|NA
CASSPGLIYNEQFF
TGTGCCAGTAGTCCGGGACTGATCTACAATGAGCAGTTCTTC
>TRBV29-1|many|TRBJ2-1|TRBD2
CSPPASGKFEQFF
TGCAGCCCCCCGGCTAGCGGGAAGTTTGAGCAGTTCTTC
>TRBV12-3/TRBV12-4|many|TRBJ1-6|TRBD1
CASREGQGTNSPLHF
TGTGCCAGCAGGGAGGGACAGGGTACGAATTCACCCCTCCACTTT
>TRBV5-1|many|TRBJ2-7|TRBD1
CASSIRQGTYEQYF
TGCGCCAGCAGCATACGACAGGGGACCTACGAGCAGTACTTC
>TRBV28|NA|TRBJ2-7|NA
CASNPRAYLSYEQYF
TGTGCCAGCAACCCCCGGGCCTACCTATCCTACGAGCAGTACTTC
>TRBV20-1|many|TRBJ2-7|TRBD2
CSARGTGGPGNEQYF
TGCAGTGCTAGAGGGACGGGAGGGCCGGGAAACGAGCAGTACTTC
>TRBV6-2/TRBV6-3|many|TRBJ2-7|NA
CASSYPPGGGGYEQYF
TGCGCCAGCAGTTACCCACCAGGGGGGGGTGGCTACGAGCAGTACTTC
>TRBV13|many|TRBJ1-1|NA
CASSLGRGVMNTEAFF
TGTGCCAGCAGCTTAGGCCGAGGGGTCATGAACACTGAAGCTTTCTTT
>TRBV9|many|TRBJ2-6|NA
CASSESSGANVLTF
TGTGCCAGCAGCGAGTCCTCTGGGGCCAACGTCCTGACTTTC
>TRBV25-1|many|TRBJ2-7|TRBD1
CASSATLGQAGTYEQYF
TGTGCCAGCAGTGCAACTCTCGGACAGGCTGGGACCTACGAGCAGTACTTC
>TRBV18|NA|TRBJ1-4|NA
CASSQRHRQNEKLFF
TGTGCCAGCTCACAACGTCATAGACAAAATGAAAAACTGTTTTTT
>TRBV3-1|many|TRBJ2-7|TRBD2
CASSHGGSSYEQYF
TGTGCCAGCAGCCACGGCGGGAGCTCCTACGAGCAGTACTTC
>TRBV19|many|TRBJ2-7|TRBD1
CASSNTGAPYEQYF
TGTGCCAGTAGCAACACAGGGGCCCCCTACGAGCAGTACTTC
>TRBV9|many|TRBJ1-3|TRBD1
CASSPRTGPGNTIYF
TGTGCCAGCAGCCCCCGGACAGGGCCTGGAAACACCATATATTTT
>TRBV6-4|many|TRBJ2-1|TRBD2
CASGRTGTSGNDEQFF
TGTGCCAGCGGCCGGACAGGGACTAGCGGGAATGATGAGCAGTTCTTC
>TRBV11-1|NA|TRBJ2-3|TRBD2
CASSLALAGGTDTQYF
TGTGCCAGCAGCTTAGCCTTAGCGGGAGGAACAGATACGCAGTATTTT
>TRBV6-2/TRBV6-3|few|TRBJ2-6|NA
CASSNRPGGANVLTF
TGTGCCAGCTCTAATCGACCCGGCGGGGCCAACGTCCTGACTTTC
>TRBV19|NA|TRBJ1-6|NA
CASSLPDLVRSPLHF
TGTGCCAGTAGTCTCCCGGACCTAGTAAGATCACCCCTCCACTTT
>TRBV28|many|TRBJ1-5|NA
CASSLGSNQPQHF
TGTGCCAGCAGTTTAGGATCCAATCAGCCCCAGCATTTT
>TRBV12-3/TRBV12-4|many|TRBJ1-1|NA
CASRGTHPNTEAFF
TGTGCCAGCAGAGGAACTCACCCGAACACTGAAGCTTTCTTT
>TRBV5-1|NA|TRBJ2-3|TRBD1
CASSTLRTGGKDTQYF
TGCGCCAGCAGCACATTAAGGACAGGGGGCAAGGATACGCAGTATTTT
>TRBV12-3/TRBV12-4|many|TRBJ2-2|NA
CACGTSRGAGELFF
TGTGCCTGCGGGACTTCTCGTGGGGCCGGGGAGCTGTTTTTT
>TRBV5-1|many|TRBJ2-3|TRBD2
CASSLLGGSTDTQYF
TGCGCCAGCAGCTTGCTGGGGGGGTCCACAGATACGCAGTATTTT
>TRBV2|many|TRBJ2-7|TRBD2
CASATGTSGGYEQYF
TGTGCCAGCGCCACAGGGACTAGCGGGGGCTACGAGCAGTACTTC
>TRBV24-1|NA|TRBJ2-1|NA
CATIDPGTLNNEQFF
TGTGCCACCATTGACCCCGGTACGCTTAACAATGAGCAGTTCTTC
>TRBV15|NA|TRBJ2-2|NA
CATSRDFGESGELFF
TGTGCCACCAGCAGAGATTTTGGGGAGTCAGGGGAGCTGTTTTTT
>TRBV30|NA|TRBJ1-6|NA
CAWTLGNSPLHF
TGTGCCTGGACTTTAGGAAATTCACCCCTCCACTTT
>TRBV28|few|TRBJ2-1|NA
CASSLFEGVLYNEQFF
TGTGCCAGCAGTTTATTCGAAGGGGTACTATACAATGAGCAGTTCTTC
>TRBV19|few|TRBJ2-3|NA
CASSPRSLGDTQYF
TGTGCCAGTAGTCCCAGGAGCCTCGGGGATACGCAGTATTTT
>TRBV28|few|TRBJ1-2|NA
CASSLLGDPNYGYTF
TGTGCCAGCAGTTTGTTAGGGGACCCTAACTATGGCTACACCTTC
>TRBV28|many|TRBJ2-3|TRBD2
CASSLASGFTGGTQYF
TGTGCCAGCAGTTTGGCTAGCGGGTTCACTGGGGGTACGCAGTATTTT
>TRBV7-8|many|TRBJ2-1|TRBD1
CASSRRPPGQGSNEQFF
TGTGCCAGCAGCCGACGACCGCCGGGACAGGGTTCAAATGAGCAGTTCTTC
>TRBV12-3/TRBV12-4|many|TRBJ2-5|NA
CASKLEKGSETQYF
TGTGCCAGCAAGTTGGAAAAGGGCTCGGAGACCCAGTACTTC
>TRBV20-1|NA|TRBJ2-7|TRBD2
CSADRTSGPGGQYF
TGCAGTGCTGACCGTACTAGCGGGCCCGGGGGGCAGTACTTC
>TRBV27|NA|TRBJ2-7|NA
CASSRTASYEQYF
TGTGCCAGCAGTCGAACGGCTTCCTACGAGCAGTACTTC
>TRBV6-6|many|TRBJ2-7|TRBD2
CASSYLGTSSIFYEQYF
TGTGCCAGCAGTTACCTCGGGACTAGCTCGATTTTCTACGAGCAGTACTTC
>TRBV12-3/TRBV12-4|NA|TRBJ1-2|NA
CASSFMIEGSYGYTF
TGTGCCAGCAGTTTTATGATAGAGGGCAGTTATGGCTACACCTTC
>TRBV28|many|TRBJ1-1|NA
CASSLALAEAFF
TGTGCCAGCAGCTTAGCCCTCGCTGAAGCTTTCTTT
>TRBV13|NA|TRBJ1-1|NA
CATAQGRTEASF
TGTGCCACGGCACAGGGTCGGACTGAAGCTTCCTTT
>TRBV28|few|TRBJ1-1|NA
CASSAPRGGSNTEAFF
TGTGCCAGCAGTGCCCCTAGGGGCGGGTCGAACACTGAAGCTTTCTTT
>TRBV19|NA|TRBJ1-5|NA
CASSRGREYSNQHQHF
TGTGCCAGTAGTAGAGGCAGAGAATATAGCAATCAGCACCAGCATTTT
>TRBV2|few|TRBJ1-2|NA
CASGGTYGYTF
TGTGCCAGCGGCGGAACCTATGGCTACACCTTC
>TRBV5-1|NA|TRBJ2-1|NA
CASNSWTNYNEQFF
TGCGCCAGCAACTCCTGGACCAATTACAATGAGCAGTTCTTC